One and the same sample provided the 16 T cell receptor beta chains below, sequenced in a study of blood T cell repertoires in COVID-19. The table came from immunoSEQ multiplex PCR; TCRdb's copy has only in-frame clones and leaves some out. The sample has 150,000 to 200,000 clones; approximately 85% are singletons. Sequencing used peripheral blood. These receptor sequences come from a woman of 80 years or more with acute or convalescent COVID-19.

CDR3 coding DNA: TGTGCCAGCAGCTTAGATCCGCAGGCCGCTGGCTACACCTTC. Translated, it gives CASSLDPQAAGYTF. V gene TRBV11-1 combines with J gene TRBJ1-2; D is unclear. This CDR3 has 14 residues. With 1 base removed from V and 7 bases from J, the gap between germline ends came to 13 bases. Germline V gene data show CDR1 as SGHAT and CDR2 as FQDESV (reference sequence).

This clone was seen only a few times. The chain carries TRBV12-3 or TRBV12-4 and TRBJ2-4, with D maybe TRBD2 (5 bases). The V end lost 8 bases, the J end lost 7 bases, and 12 bases lay between the germline ends. The CDR3 spans 12 residues. The CDR3 loop is CASRFRGNIQYF. The CDR3 nucleotides are TGTGCCAGCCGCTTTAGAGGGAACATTCAGTACTTC.

The CDR3 loop is CASSFLQGTQYF. Here the CDR3 DNA reads TGTGCCAGCAGTTTTCTACAGGGAACGCAGTATTTT. This sequence joins TRBV6-2 or TRBV6-3 and TRBJ2-3; tentative D call: TRBD1 (6 bases). The CDR3 runs 12 residues. Germline V CDR1 and CDR2: MNHEY, SVGEGT. The ends were cut back, 4 bases at V and 9 bases at J, with 11 bases in the middle.

This clone is a singleton in its sample. The rearrangement links TRBV6-4 to TRBJ2-1, with D perhaps TRBD2 (6 bases). V lost 0 bases to trimming and J lost 6 bases, with 18 bases between them. Germline V CDR1 and CDR2: MRHNA, SNTAGT. The CDR3 is 17 amino acids. The DNA for the CDR3 is TGTGCCAGCAGTGACTCCCCTCTTGGCGGGAAGCCCAATGAGCAGTTCTTC. The encoded protein is CASSDSPLGGKPNEQFF.

The chain carries TRBV5-5 and TRBJ1-5; 8 bases align to TRBD1. Germline V CDR1 and CDR2: SGHKS, YYEKEE (reference sequence). Trimming removed 0 bases from V and 1 base from J; junction bases left unmatched: 9. The CDR3 totals 18 residues. The CDR3 region has the DNA TGTGCCAGCAGCTTGGGTGGTGGGCAGGGGGCGAGCAATCAGCCCCAGCATTTT. Amino acids: CASSLGGGQGASNQPQHF.

V gene TRBV9 combines with J gene TRBJ2-7, with D unresolved. Germline values: CDR1 SGDLS, CDR2 YYNGEE. The length of the CDR3 is 14 residues. Trimming shortened V by 4 bases and J by 6 bases, and 17 bases separated the two germline ends. Here the CDR3 DNA reads TGTGCCAGCAGCCTTGGGTCAGCGATAAGCGAGCAGTACTTC. It is translated as CASSLGSAISEQYF.

The chain combines TRBV3-1 (or the pseudogene TRBV3-2) with TRBJ2-4, with D possibly matching TRBD1 (6 bases). Trimming removed 1 base from V and 5 bases from J, with 18 bases in between. Germline values: CDR1 LGHDT, CDR2 YNNKEL (reference sequence). This CDR3 comprises 17 residues. CDR3 region: CASSQVRGQGSQNIQYF. The CDR3, as DNA: TGTGCCAGCAGCCAAGTTAGAGGGCAGGGGTCCCAAAACATTCAGTACTTC.

V is TRBV19 and J is TRBJ1-1; no firm D call. Germline V lookup: CDR1 LNHDA, CDR2 SQIVND (reference sequence). This CDR3 region has 13 residues. V lost 6 bases to trimming and J lost 4 bases, with 12 bases between them. In DNA, the CDR3 is TGTGCCAGTAGCTCTAGGCGAGGCACTGAAGCTTTCTTT. It yields the protein CASSSRRGTEAFF.

The V gene is TRBV24-1, the J gene TRBJ2-1; 16 bases are shared with TRBD2. CDR3 size: 18 residues. The germline gives CDR1 KGHDR, CDR2 SFDVKD. Trimming took 3 bases from V and 7 from J; bases not matched to a gene: 8. The CDR3: CATSDPGLAGGQGNEQFF. DNA of the CDR3: TGTGCCACCAGTGATCCGGGACTAGCGGGAGGGCAGGGTAATGAGCAGTTCTTC.

The CDR3, as DNA: TGTGCCAGCAGCTTATACGGCAGCCAGGGGACTGAAGCTTTCTTT. Amino acid sequence: CASSLYGSQGTEAFF. V is TRBV11-2 and J is TRBJ1-1; D may be TRBD1 (6 bases). V lost 2 bases and J 5 bases, leaving 15 bases between the germline ends. The CDR3 consists of 15 residues. Germline V lookup: CDR1 SGHAT, CDR2 FQNNGV. Looking up the rest from reference TRBV11-2 and TRBJ1-1 gives the full variable domain: EAGVAQSPRYKIIEKRQSVAFWCNPISGHATLYWYQQILGQGPKLLIQFQNNGVVDDSQLPKDRFSAERLKGVDSTLKIQPAKLEDSAVYLCASSLYGSQGTEAFFGQGTRLTVV.

Worth noting for this clone: Other DNA variants within this sample encode the same CDR3. The chain has TRBV7-2 and TRBJ2-3; weak D call: TRBD2 (5 bases). V lost 1 base and J lost 4, with 9 bases in between. Germline values: CDR1 SGHTA, CDR2 FQGNSA. The CDR3 totals 14 residues. CDR3 DNA sequence: TGTGCCAGCAGCTTAGAGGCCGGGGCAGATACGCAGTATTTT. Its protein is CASSLEAGADTQYF.

V usage is TRBV24-1 and J usage is TRBJ1-1; D not resolved. Germline lookup yields CDR1 KGHDR and CDR2 SFDVKD. Trimming removed 6 bases at V and 0 bases at J, with 16 bases between. The CDR3 runs 16 residues. As DNA, the CDR3 is TGTGCCACCAGTCGGGAAGACTGTCTGATGAACACTGAAGCTTTCTTT. Amino acid sequence: CATSREDCLMNTEAFF.

The chain combines TRBV24-1 with TRBJ2-2, with TRBD1 identical over 8 bases. The length of the CDR3 is 17 residues. The V and J ends lost 3 bases and 4 bases, in that order; junction bases with no gene match: 9. Germline CDR1 reads KGHDR; CDR2 reads SFDVKD. The CDR3 DNA is TGTGCCACCAGTGATCCCCCAGGGGGCTCGGGCACCGGGGAGCTGTTTTTT. Protein product: CATSDPPGGSGTGELFF.

This rearrangement joins TRBV25-1 to TRBJ1-3; 9 positions match TRBD1. CDR1 MGHDK and CDR2 SYGVNS come from the germline V gene. The CDR3 contains 15 residues. Trimming cost V 3 bases and J 3 bases; bases outside gene matches: 3. CDR3 coding DNA: TGTGCCAGCAGTGACACAGGGGGCCGTGGAAACACCATATATTTT. Its translation: CASSDTGGRGNTIYF.

This clone was seen repeatedly, ten times or more. Other DNA sequences within the sample encode an identical CDR3. This sequence joins TRBV5-1 and TRBJ1-5; weak D call: TRBD1 (5 bases). Germline values: CDR1 SGHRS, CDR2 YFSETQ. CDR3 size: 14 residues. The CDR3 coding sequence is TGCCCCCCCCGCTTGGGGGGGGGCAATCAGCCCCAGCATTTT. Translation: CPPRLGGGNQPQHF.

The chain recombines TRBV30 with TRBJ2-5, with D hard to call. This CDR3 has 12 amino acids. V gave up 1 base and J gave up 1 base, with 4 bases separating them. From germline, CDR1 is GTSNPN and CDR2 SVGIG (reference sequence). CDR3 nucleotides: TGTGCCTGGAGTGCTCCCCAAGAGACCCAGTACTTC. The encoded protein is CAWSAPQETQYF. Complete variable domain (other parts from reference TRBV30 and TRBJ2-5): SQTIHQWPATLVQPVGSPLSLECTVEGTSNPNLYWYRQAAGRGLQLLFYSVGIGQISSEVPQNLSASRPQDRQFILSSKKLLLSDSGFYLCAWSAPQETQYFGPGTRLLVL.